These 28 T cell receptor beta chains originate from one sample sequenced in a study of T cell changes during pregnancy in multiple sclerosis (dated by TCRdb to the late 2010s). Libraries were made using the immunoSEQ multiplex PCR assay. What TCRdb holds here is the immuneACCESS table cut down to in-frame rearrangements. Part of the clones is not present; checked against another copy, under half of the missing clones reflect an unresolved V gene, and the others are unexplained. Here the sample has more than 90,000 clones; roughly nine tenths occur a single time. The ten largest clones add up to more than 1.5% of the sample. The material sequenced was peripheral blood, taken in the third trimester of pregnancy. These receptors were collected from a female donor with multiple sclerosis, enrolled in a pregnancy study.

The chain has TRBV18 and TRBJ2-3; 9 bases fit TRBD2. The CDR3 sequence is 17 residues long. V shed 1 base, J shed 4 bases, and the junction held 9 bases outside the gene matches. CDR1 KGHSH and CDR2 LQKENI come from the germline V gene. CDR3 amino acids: CASSPLGGSGRPDTQYF. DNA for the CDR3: TGTGCCAGCTCACCACTCGGGGGAAGCGGGAGGCCAGATACGCAGTATTTT.

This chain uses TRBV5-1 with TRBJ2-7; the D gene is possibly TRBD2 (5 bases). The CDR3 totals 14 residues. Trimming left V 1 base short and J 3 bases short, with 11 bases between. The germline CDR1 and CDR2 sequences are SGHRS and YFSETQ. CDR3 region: CASSLTLEIYEQYF. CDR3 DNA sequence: TGCGCCAGCAGCTTGACACTAGAAATCTACGAGCAGTACTTC.

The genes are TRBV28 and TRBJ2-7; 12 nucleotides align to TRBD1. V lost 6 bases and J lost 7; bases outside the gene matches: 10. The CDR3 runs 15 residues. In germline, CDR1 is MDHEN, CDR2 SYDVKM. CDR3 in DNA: TGTGCCAGCAGGAGGGTGGGACAGGGGGCGCGTGAGCAGTACTTC. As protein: CASRRVGQGAREQYF.

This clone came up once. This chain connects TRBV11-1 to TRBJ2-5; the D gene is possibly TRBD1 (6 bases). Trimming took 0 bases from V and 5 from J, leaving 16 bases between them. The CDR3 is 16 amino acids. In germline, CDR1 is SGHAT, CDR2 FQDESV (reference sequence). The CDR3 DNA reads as TGTGCCAGCAGCTTAGCGGGTTGGGGGCCCGGGGAGACCCAGTACTTC. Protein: CASSLAGWGPGETQYF.

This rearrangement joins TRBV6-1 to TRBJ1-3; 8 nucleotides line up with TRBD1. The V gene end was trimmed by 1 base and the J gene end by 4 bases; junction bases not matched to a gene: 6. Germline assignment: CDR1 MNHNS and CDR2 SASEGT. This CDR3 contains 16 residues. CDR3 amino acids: CASSEGAGGSGNTIYF. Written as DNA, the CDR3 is TGTGCCAGCAGTGAAGGAGCAGGGGGCTCGGGAAACACCATATATTTT.

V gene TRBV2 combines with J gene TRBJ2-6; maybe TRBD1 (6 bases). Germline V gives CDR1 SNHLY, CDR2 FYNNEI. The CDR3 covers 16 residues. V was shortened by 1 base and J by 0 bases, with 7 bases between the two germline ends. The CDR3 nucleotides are TGTGCCAGCAGTGAAGACAGGGCCTCTGGGGCCAACGTCCTGACTTTC. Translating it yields CASSEDRASGANVLTF.

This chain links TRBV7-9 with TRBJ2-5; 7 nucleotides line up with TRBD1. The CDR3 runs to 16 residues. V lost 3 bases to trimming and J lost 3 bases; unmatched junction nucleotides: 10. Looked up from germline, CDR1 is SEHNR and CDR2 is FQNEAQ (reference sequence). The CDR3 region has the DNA TGTGCCAGCAGCTTTTCGCACAGGGGCGAAGAAGAGACCCAGTACTTC. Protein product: CASSFSHRGEEETQYF.

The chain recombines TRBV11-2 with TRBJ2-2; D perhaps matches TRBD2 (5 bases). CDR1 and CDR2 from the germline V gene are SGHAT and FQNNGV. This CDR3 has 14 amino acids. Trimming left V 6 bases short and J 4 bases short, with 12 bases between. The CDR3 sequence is CASRLGRSTGELFF. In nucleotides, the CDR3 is TGTGCCAGCAGGCTAGGGAGATCCACCGGGGAGCTGTTTTTT.

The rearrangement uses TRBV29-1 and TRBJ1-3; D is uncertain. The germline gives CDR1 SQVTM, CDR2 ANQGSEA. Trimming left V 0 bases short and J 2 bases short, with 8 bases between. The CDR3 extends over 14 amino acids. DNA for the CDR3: TGCAGCGTTGAAGAATACAGAGCTGGAAACACCATATATTTT. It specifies CSVEEYRAGNTIYF. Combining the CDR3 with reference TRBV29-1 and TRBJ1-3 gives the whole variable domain SAVISQKPSRDICQRGTSLTIQCQVDSQVTMMFWYRQQPGQSLTLIATANQGSEATYESGFVIDKFPISRPNLTFSTLTVSNMSPEDSSIYLCSVEEYRAGNTIYFGEGSWLTVV.

As DNA, the CDR3 is TGTGCCAGCAGCACCGGGACAGGCAACCACGAGCAGTACTTC. Protein product: CASSTGTGNHEQYF. The rearrangement joins TRBV6-1 to TRBJ2-7, with 8 positions matching TRBD1. Germline CDR1 reads MNHNS; CDR2 reads SASEGT. Trimming took 6 bases from V and 5 from J; bases not matched to a gene: 9. The CDR3 runs 14 residues.

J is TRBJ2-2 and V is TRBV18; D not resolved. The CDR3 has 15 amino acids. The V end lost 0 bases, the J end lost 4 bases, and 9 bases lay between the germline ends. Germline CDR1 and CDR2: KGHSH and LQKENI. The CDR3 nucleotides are TGTGCCAGCTCACCACCTAGTCGTCCCACCGGGGAGCTGTTTTTT. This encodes CASSPPSRPTGELFF.

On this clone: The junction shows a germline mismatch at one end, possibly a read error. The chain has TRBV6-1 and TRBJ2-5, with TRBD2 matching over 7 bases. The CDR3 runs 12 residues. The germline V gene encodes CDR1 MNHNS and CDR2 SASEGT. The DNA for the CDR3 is TGTGCCAGCAGTGAAGGGCTAGCGGTTTCCAACTTC. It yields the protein CASSEGLAVSNF.

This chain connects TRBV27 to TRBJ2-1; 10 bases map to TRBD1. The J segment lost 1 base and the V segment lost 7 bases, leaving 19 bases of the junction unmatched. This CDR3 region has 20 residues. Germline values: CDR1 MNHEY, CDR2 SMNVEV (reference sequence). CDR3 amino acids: CASNCPPGTGDVGSYNEQFF. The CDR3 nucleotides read TGTGCCAGCAACTGTCCCCCCGGGACAGGGGACGTCGGGTCCTACAATGAGCAGTTCTTC.

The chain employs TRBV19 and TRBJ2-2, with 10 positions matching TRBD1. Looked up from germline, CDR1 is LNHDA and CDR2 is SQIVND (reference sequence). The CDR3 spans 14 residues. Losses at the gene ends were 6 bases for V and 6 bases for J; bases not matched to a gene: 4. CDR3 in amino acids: CASRPDRGPGELFF. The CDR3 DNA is TGTGCCAGTAGGCCCGACAGGGGGCCCGGGGAGCTGTTTTTT.

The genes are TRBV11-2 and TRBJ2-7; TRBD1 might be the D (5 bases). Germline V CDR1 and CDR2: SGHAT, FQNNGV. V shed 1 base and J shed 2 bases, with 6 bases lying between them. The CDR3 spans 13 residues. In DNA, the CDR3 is TGTGCCAGCAGCTTAGGACAGACCTACGAGCAGTACTTC. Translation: CASSLGQTYEQYF.

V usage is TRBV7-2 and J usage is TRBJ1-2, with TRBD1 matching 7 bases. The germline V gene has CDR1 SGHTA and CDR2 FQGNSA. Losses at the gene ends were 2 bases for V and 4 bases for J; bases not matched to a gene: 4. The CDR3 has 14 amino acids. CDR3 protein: CASSLYRGFYGYTF. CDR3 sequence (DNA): TGTGCCAGCAGCTTATACAGGGGCTTCTATGGCTACACCTTC.

The CDR3 DNA follows: TGTGCCAGCAGTGAGGGCCCAATGACAGTTGAAGCTTTCTTT. Residues: CASSEGPMTVEAFF. The chain uses TRBV6-1 and TRBJ1-1; perhaps TRBD1 as D (5 bases). The V and J ends lost 3 bases and 7 bases respectively, with 15 bases between them. Germline-derived CDR1 and CDR2 are MNHNS and SASEGT. The CDR3 is made up of 14 amino acids.

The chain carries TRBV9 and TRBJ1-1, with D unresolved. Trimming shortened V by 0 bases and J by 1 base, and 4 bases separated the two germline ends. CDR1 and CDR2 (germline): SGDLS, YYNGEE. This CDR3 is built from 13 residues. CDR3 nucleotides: TGTGCCAGCAGCGTAGGCGCGAACACTGAAGCTTTCTTT. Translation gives CASSVGANTEAFF.

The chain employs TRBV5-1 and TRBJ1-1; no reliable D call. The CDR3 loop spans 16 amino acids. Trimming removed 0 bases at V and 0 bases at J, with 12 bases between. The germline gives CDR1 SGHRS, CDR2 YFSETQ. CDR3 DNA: TGCGCCAGCAGCTTGGCCGGGAACCCTATGAACACTGAAGCTTTCTTT. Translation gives CASSLAGNPMNTEAFF. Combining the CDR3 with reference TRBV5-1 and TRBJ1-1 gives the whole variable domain KAGVTQTPRYLIKTRGQQVTLSCSPISGHRSVSWYQQTPGQGLQFLFEYFSETQRNKGNFPGRFSGRQFSNSRSEMNVSTLELGDSALYLCASSLAGNPMNTEAFFGQGTRLTVV.

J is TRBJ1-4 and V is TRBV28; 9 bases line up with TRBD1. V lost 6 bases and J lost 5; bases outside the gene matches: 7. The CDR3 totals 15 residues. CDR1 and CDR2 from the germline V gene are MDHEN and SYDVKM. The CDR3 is CASSSGTGWNEKLFF. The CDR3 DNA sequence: TGTGCCAGCAGCTCCGGGACAGGGTGGAATGAAAAACTGTTTTTT.

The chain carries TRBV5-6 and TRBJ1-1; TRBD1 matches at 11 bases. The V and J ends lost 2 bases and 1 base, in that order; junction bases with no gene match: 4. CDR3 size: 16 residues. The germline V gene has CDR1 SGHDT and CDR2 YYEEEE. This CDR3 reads CASSFGTGGKNTEAFF. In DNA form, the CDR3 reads TGTGCCAGCAGCTTTGGGACAGGGGGGAAGAACACTGAAGCTTTCTTT. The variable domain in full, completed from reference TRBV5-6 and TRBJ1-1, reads DAGVTQSPTHLIKTRGQQVTLRCSPKSGHDTVSWYQQALGQGPQFIFQYYEEEERQRGNFPDRFSGHQFPNYSSELNVNALLLGDSALYLCASSFGTGGKNTEAFFGQGTRLTVV.

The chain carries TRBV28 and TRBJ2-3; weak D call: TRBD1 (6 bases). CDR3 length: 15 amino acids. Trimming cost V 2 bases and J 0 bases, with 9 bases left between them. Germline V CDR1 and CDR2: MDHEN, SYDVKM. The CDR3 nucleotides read TGTGCCAGCAGTTTAGGACAGCTTAGCACAGATACGCAGTATTTT. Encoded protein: CASSLGQLSTDTQYF.

This chain's CDR3 is CASSGNIRGKNIQYF. The CDR3 DNA sequence: TGTGCCAGCAGTGGTAACATCAGGGGCAAAAACATTCAGTACTTC. The chain links TRBV25-1 to TRBJ2-4; possibly TRBD1 for D (6 bases). This CDR3 is built from 15 residues. The germline CDR1 and CDR2 sequences are MGHDK and SYGVNS. Deletions cut 4 bases from V and 3 bases from J, with 13 bases between.

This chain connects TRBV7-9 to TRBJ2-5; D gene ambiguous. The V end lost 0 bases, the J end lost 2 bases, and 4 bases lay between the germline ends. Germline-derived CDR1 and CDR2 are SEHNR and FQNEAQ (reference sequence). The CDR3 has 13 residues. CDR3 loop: CASSLAIQETQYF. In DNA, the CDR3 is TGTGCCAGCAGCTTAGCCATTCAAGAGACCCAGTACTTC.

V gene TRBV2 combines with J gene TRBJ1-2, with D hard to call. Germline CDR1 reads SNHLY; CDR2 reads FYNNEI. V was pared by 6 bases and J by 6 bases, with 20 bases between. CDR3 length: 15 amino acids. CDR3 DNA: TGTGCCAGCAGGGGCTCGTACGGGATTCGGGATGGCTACACCTTC. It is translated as CASRGSYGIRDGYTF.

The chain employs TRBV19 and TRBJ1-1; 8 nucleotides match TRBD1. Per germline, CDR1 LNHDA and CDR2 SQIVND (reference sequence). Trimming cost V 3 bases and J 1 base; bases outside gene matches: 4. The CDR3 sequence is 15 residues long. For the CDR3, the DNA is TGTGCCAGTAGTATGGACAGGGACCCGAACACTGAAGCTTTCTTT. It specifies CASSMDRDPNTEAFF.

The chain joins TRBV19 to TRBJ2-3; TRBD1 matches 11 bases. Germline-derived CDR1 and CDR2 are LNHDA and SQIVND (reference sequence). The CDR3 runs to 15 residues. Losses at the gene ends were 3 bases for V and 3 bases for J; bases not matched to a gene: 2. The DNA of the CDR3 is TGTGCCAGTAGTATGGACAGGGGGCGGACAGATACGCAGTATTTT. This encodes CASSMDRGRTDTQYF.

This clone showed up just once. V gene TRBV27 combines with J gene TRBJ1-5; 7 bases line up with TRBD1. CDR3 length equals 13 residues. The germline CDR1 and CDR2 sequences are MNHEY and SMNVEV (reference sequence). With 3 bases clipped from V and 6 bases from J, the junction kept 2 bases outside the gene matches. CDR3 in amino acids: CASSFRGSQPQHF. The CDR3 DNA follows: TGTGCCAGCAGTTTCAGGGGGTCTCAGCCCCAGCATTTT.